This TCR beta chain was identified during a study of T cell changes during pregnancy in multiple sclerosis. This clone was seen only once. Method: immunoSEQ multiplex PCR; TCRdb's copy keeps in-frame clones and lacks some. The sample gives 25,000 to 30,000 clones, 85% to 95% of which show up once; approximately 0.39% is in the top ten. Germline CDR1 and CDR2: SGHNT and YYREEE (reference sequence). V lost 4 bases, J lost 2 bases, and 15 bases lay in between. The CDR3 has 15 residues. This sequence was found in a female donor with multiple sclerosis, enrolled in a pregnancy study. This chain uses TRBV5-4 with TRBJ2-5; TRBD2 is a possible D gene (7 bases). Sequenced material: CD4+ T cells from peripheral blood mononuclear cells, taken after pregnancy. The CDR3 nucleotides read TGTGCCAGCAGCCGGGGGGCCGTGGGGCAAGAGACCCAGTACTTC. Protein sequence: CASSRGAVGQETQYF.